This T cell receptor (beta chain) was identified in a study of OX40 agonist ivuxolimab in advanced cancers. The study, taken as a whole, reports: Determination of antigen specificity was not performed for the expanded peripheral T cells.

Autoimmune disease history or systemic immunosuppression meant exclusion. The timepoints at which blood was sampled were baseline, cycle 4 day 1, and cycle 7 day 1. In the case of this clone: Its cognate antigen is unknown.

Assay: immunoSEQ multiplex PCR; the TCRdb copy retains only in-frame clones and omits some. The sample gives about 58,000 clones, 89% of which show up once; 9% to 15% is in the top ten. Sequencing was performed on CD4+ or CD8+ T cells sorted from blood, taken in a trial of the OX40 agonist ivuxolimab. The sequence was obtained from an adult with an advanced solid tumor such as melanoma, head and neck, liver or kidney cancer.

The CDR3 here is CASSLVADRSYNEQFF. The CDR3 nucleotides are TGTGCCAGCAGCTTAGTAGCGGACAGATCCTACAATGAGCAGTTCTTC. The chain employs TRBV7-8 and TRBJ2-1; tentatively, D is TRBD1 or TRBD2 (6 bases each). CDR3 length equals 16 residues. V was pared by 1 base and J by 1 base, with 11 bases between. CDR1 and CDR2 from the germline V gene are SGHVS and FQNEAQ.